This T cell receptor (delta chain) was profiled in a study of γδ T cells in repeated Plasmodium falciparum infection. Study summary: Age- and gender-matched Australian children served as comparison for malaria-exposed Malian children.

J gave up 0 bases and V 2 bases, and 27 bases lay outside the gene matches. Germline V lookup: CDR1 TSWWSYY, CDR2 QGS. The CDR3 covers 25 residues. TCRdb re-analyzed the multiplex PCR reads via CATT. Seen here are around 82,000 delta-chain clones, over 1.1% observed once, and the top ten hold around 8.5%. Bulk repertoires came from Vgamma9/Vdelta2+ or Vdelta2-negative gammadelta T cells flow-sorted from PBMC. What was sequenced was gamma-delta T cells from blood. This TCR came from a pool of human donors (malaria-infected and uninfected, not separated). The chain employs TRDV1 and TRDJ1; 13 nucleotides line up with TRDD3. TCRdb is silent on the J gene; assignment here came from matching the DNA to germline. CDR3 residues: CALGEIIPTGYWGIRVSPYTDKLIF. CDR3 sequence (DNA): TGTGCTCTTGGGGAAATCATTCCTACGGGTTACTGGGGGATACGCGTATCCCCGTACACCGATAAACTCATCTTT.